One T cell receptor (beta chain) is described in this entry. This clone has just one count. It has no known antigen specificity. No base quality information exists; no much larger clone differs at one position. Related bone marrow donors provided peripheral blood samples on the day of marrow donation. Mononuclear cells from peripheral blood and bone marrow were separated by Ficoll-Hypaque density centrifugation and then cryopreserved. The data stem from a study of T cells after posttransplantation cyclophosphamide (dated by TCRdb to about 2016). For the wider study: T cell repertoire reconstitution was tracked by TRB sequencing after myeloablative bone marrow transplantation in which posttransplantation cyclophosphamide was used as GVHD prophylaxis. Samples from 30 to 45 PTCy-treated patients and under 20 related bone marrow donors of those patients were subjected to antigen receptor sequencing. Public TRB sequences were searched against a database of over 3,600 sequences associated with responses to pathogens, tumor antigens, self-antigens and alloantigens. In 3 patients, TRB sequencing was also performed on up to about 3 more blood samples taken 2 to 5.2 years after transplant, and in several patients, pretransplant blood was also TRB-sequenced. TRA and TRB clonality were tightly correlated in several samples, so subsequent TCR analyses focused on TRB only. Blood from all 30 or so PTCy patients with 1-year posttransplant specimens was subjected to TRB sequencing.

Genomic DNA was the input for TRB sequencing, which was run either with the immunoSEQ assay at survey resolution or with the hsTCRB kit. The study's processing was this. The immunoSEQ software handled initial read processing, and the LymphoSeq R package was used for repertoire analyses. For each TRB dataset, clonality was calculated as 1 minus normalized Shannon entropy, and the Gini coefficient was computed as well. To infer phenotypes in unsorted samples, TRB sequences from sorted subsets of the recipient or donor were mapped onto unsorted samples from the same recipient. The table comes from immuneACCESS by way of TCRdb, which keeps in-frame sequences with V and J called. Part of the clones is missing from these tables; in studies checked, under half for an unresolved V gene and the rest for unknown reasons. V, J and clone size derive from that table, while D and trimming were established from the DNA sequence. The sample table holds about 28,000 clones, of which roughly 89% were seen once. The ten largest clones capture around 3.5% of the sample.

Points the paper makes about the study in general: The TRB repertoires of T cells infiltrating skin or the GI tract showed only limited overlap with the TRB repertoires found in blood. Across the 35 to 45 patients, TRB clonality was highly associated with recipient CMV seropositivity and CMV reactivation, and diversity with PTCy was similar to that in the CNI/methotrexate controls. At 1-2 months, donor-recipient similarity was low but rose over the first year, and the later blood repertoires were often dominated by donor CD8+ memory clones.

The source material was PBMCs. This TCR derives from a man over 45.

The CDR3 reads as follows: CASSHGRLAGNEQYF. The sequence in DNA is TGTGCCAGCAGCCACGGTCGCCTAGCGGGAAACGAGCAGTACTTC. The chain couples TRBV6-6 to TRBJ2-5; the junction holds 9 bases that match TRBD2. The J call may be faulty, since TRBJ2-7 better matches the DNA end. CDR1 and CDR2 are drawn from the germline V gene (reference sequence): MNHNY, SVGAGI. From its cysteine to its phenylalanine, the CDR3 spans 15 amino acids. Only the CDR3 part of the read is kept: 45 bases, read in frame from the first base.